This TCR beta chain was sequenced in a study of preoperative IRX-2 immunotherapy in early breast cancer. TCRdb's table, derived via immunoSEQ multiplex PCR, lists solely in-frame clones and lacks some. The table lists 35,000 to 40,000 clones, 80% to 90% of them singletons. Treatment denoted: preoperative locoregional IRX-2 cytokine immunotherapy. This phase Ib study tested locoregional IRX-2 cytokine immunotherapy given before surgery. The source of this sequence is a human donor with breast cancer. The sequences come from lymph node tissue, collected after IRX-2 immunotherapy.

The CDR3 bases are TGTGCCAGCGGTCTAGCGGGGTACAATGAGCAGTTCTTC. Its protein product is CASGLAGYNEQFF. The chain uses TRBV6-8 and TRBJ2-1, with TRBD2 matching 9 bases. Germline V gene sequence: CDR1 MNHGY, CDR2 SAAAGT. This CDR3 has 13 amino acids. J lost 4 bases, V lost 8 bases, and 3 bases had no gene match.